This is a list of T cell receptor beta chains from one sample in a study of T cells after yellow fever vaccination. One entry per CDR3 protein, called by TCRdb with MiXCR from the 5' RACE reads. Seen here are around 350,000 distinct CDR3 sequences, around 10% observed once, and the top ten hold roughly 18%. The material sequenced was PBMCs, taken on the day of the first yellow fever vaccination. The receptors here all came from a man aged 18 to 30 who received the YFV17D yellow fever vaccine. Both conserved end residues are part of each CDR3. D genes are given only for firm matches. Only part of the rows carry a size: once, few, many, or a class if the clone is expanded.

d_call,clone_size,j_call,v_call,cdr3_nt,cdr3_aa
TRBD1,-,TRBJ2-1,TRBV5-1,TGCGCCAGCAGCGTAGGGGGCCAGACCTACAATGAGCAGTTCTTC,CASSVGGQTYNEQFF
TRBD2,-,TRBJ2-5,TRBV19,TGTGCCAGTAGTATAGATCGAAGCGGCGCCCGGGGGGCCCAGTACTTC,CASSIDRSGARGAQYF
-,-,TRBJ1-6,TRBV6-1,TGTGCCAGCAGTCGACAGCATGGGGCTTCACCCCTCCACTTT,CASSRQHGASPLHF
-,few,TRBJ2-1,TRBV28,TGTGCCAGCGCACAGGCGAACTACAATGAGCAGTTCTTC,CASAQANYNEQFF
-,-,TRBJ1-5,TRBV7-3,TGTGCCAGCAGCTTAGGAGACGGCCAGCCCCAGCATTTT,CASSLGDGQPQHF
-,-,TRBJ1-5,TRBV28,TGTGCCAGCAACATGGGCCCGCCGGGGTGGCCCCAGCATTTT,CASNMGPPGWPQHF
-,few,TRBJ1-1,TRBV19,TGTGCCAGTAGTATTCAGAGGGGGGCTGAAGCTTTCTTT,CASSIQRGAEAFF
TRBD2,-,TRBJ2-5,TRBV5-1,TGCGCCAGCAGCTTCCTAGCGGGGAGCGAGGAGACCCAGTACTTC,CASSFLAGSEETQYF
TRBD2,few,TRBJ2-7,TRBV5-1,TGCGCCAGCAGCCCCCCCAGGTCGCCGGGAGGTCAGTACTTC,CASSPPRSPGGQYF
-,-,TRBJ2-7,TRBV7-9,TGTGCCAGCAGCCTCCCGGGATCCTTGAGCCACGAGCAGTACTTC,CASSLPGSLSHEQYF
TRBD2,few,TRBJ2-2,TRBV15,TGTGCCACCAGCAGAGATCTCCAGCGGGGGCCCAACACCGGGGAGCTGTTTTTT,CATSRDLQRGPNTGELFF
TRBD1,-,TRBJ2-2,TRBV5-8,TGTGCCAGCAGCTGGGACAGGGGACGCACCGGGGAGCTGTTTTTT,CASSWDRGRTGELFF
TRBD1,few,TRBJ1-5,TRBV12-3/TRBV12-4,TGTGCCAGCAGTTTAGGGACAGGTACCCAGCCCCAGCATTTT,CASSLGTGTQPQHF
TRBD2,few,TRBJ2-7,TRBV7-9,TGTGCCAGCAGCTTAGAGAAAGGACTAGCGGGGGCCTACGAGCAGTACTTC,CASSLEKGLAGAYEQYF
-,-,TRBJ2-7,TRBV5-1,TGCGCCAGCAGCTTGGCGGGGACAACGTACTACGAGCAGTACTTC,CASSLAGTTYYEQYF
-,few,TRBJ1-2,TRBV4-1,TGCGCCAGCAGCTGGCAATCAACTAGGGTTCCTGGCTACACCTTC,CASSWQSTRVPGYTF
TRBD1,-,TRBJ1-1,TRBV5-1,TGCGCCAGCAGCGCACAGGGGAGCGGCGACAACACTGAAGCTTTCTTT,CASSAQGSGDNTEAFF
TRBD2,few,TRBJ2-1,TRBV9,TGTGCCAGCACCAGACTAGCGGGCGGGTCCTACAATGAGCAGTTCTTC,CASTRLAGGSYNEQFF
TRBD1,-,TRBJ2-2,TRBV7-9,TGTGCCAGCAGCCCCTACAGGGGGCGAACCGGGGAGCTGTTTTTT,CASSPYRGRTGELFF
TRBD1,-,TRBJ2-3,TRBV10-3,TGTGCCATCAACACAGGGGAAGATACGCAGTATTTT,CAINTGEDTQYF